The 28 T cell receptor beta chains below were found in one sample sequenced in a study of CD8 T cells in ankylosing spondylitis (dated by TCRdb to the late 2010s). No antigens are known for them. Preparation of the library involved 5' RACE. The sequencer was an Illumina HiSeq 2500. TCRdb redid the processing of the public reads, applying fastp at Q25 and MiXCR, and retained in-frame beta chains. Records with the same CDR3 protein are collapsed into one entry carrying the most frequent genes and DNA. The sample data list around 440,000 distinct CDR3 sequences, and more than 15% of these were observed just once. The top ten hold approximately 1% of the sample. Overall study outcomes, separate from this receptor: A TCR beta motif made up of fewer than 10 highly homologous amino acid variants appeared to be characteristic of blood from ankylosing spondylitis patients.

The sequenced sample consisted of blood, either unsorted or a sorted T cell fraction (not recorded which). These receptors originate from a male donor with ankylosing spondylitis.

This clonotype was counted a single time. The chain recombines TRBV2 with TRBJ1-6, with TRBD1 identical over 9 bases. The CDR3 extends over 15 amino acids. Germline-derived CDR1 and CDR2 are SNHLY and FYNNEI. J was trimmed by 10 bases and V by 1 base; bases with no gene match: 5. The CDR3 here is CASSEEQGARSPLHF. The CDR3 nucleotides read TGTGCCAGCAGTGAAGAACAGGGGGCAAGGTCACCCCTCCACTTT.

This clonotype was recorded a few times. The V call is TRBV15, the J call TRBJ1-2; D call uncertain. In germline, CDR1 is LNHNV, CDR2 YYDKDF (reference sequence). CDR3 length: 16 amino acids. V lost 0 bases, J lost 5 bases, and 16 bases lay in between. The CDR3 region has the DNA TGTGCCACCAGCAGAGATCGGGCAGCGGGAGGTTATGGCTACACCTTC. Protein product: CATSRDRAAGGYGYTF.

This clonotype occurred many times. V and J are TRBV29-1 and TRBJ2-1; a weak D match, TRBD2 (6 bases). Deletions cut 8 bases from V and 6 bases from J, with 14 bases between. The V gene's germline CDR1 is SQVTM and CDR2 ANQGSEA. This CDR3 has 12 residues. The CDR3 sequence is CSCVSGTNEQFF. In nucleotides, the CDR3 is TGCAGCTGTGTTAGCGGTACCAATGAGCAGTTCTTC.

The chain has TRBV7-2 and TRBJ2-7; TRBD1 matches 7 bases. The junction had 17 bases not matched to a gene; V was cut back by 5 bases and J by 7 bases. CDR3 length: 16 residues. CDR1 and CDR2 from the germline V gene are SGHTA and FQGNSA. The DNA of the CDR3 is TGTGCCAGCAGCCCGAGACAGGGATCCCAACTACGGGAGCAGTACTTC. This gives the protein CASSPRQGSQLREQYF. Looking up the rest from reference TRBV7-2 and TRBJ2-7 gives the full variable domain: GAGVSQSPSNKVTEKGKDVELRCDPISGHTALYWYRQSLGQGLEFLIYFQGNSAPDKSGLPSDRFSAERTGGSVSTLTIQRTQQEDSAVYLCASSPRQGSQLREQYFGPGTRLTVT.

The table lists this clonotype with a few counts. The chain has TRBV12-3 or TRBV12-4 and TRBJ1-1; 7 bases map to TRBD1. This CDR3 is 15 amino acids long. J lost 4 bases, V lost 0 bases, and 5 bases had no gene match. The CDR3 protein is CASSLADRAGTEAFF. Written as DNA, the CDR3 is TGTGCCAGCAGTTTAGCTGACAGGGCGGGCACTGAAGCTTTCTTT.

This clonotype was detected a few times. In DNA, the CDR3 is TGTGCCAGCGCCCCAGGCTCTGGGGCCAACGTCCTGACTTTC. Amino acid sequence: CASAPGSGANVLTF. This chain connects TRBV18 to TRBJ2-6; D remains unclear. The germline V gene encodes CDR1 KGHSH and CDR2 LQKENI. The V gene lost 8 bases and the J gene lost 0 bases, with 8 bases spanning the gap. The CDR3 is 14 residues long.

This clonotype was recorded a few times. The rearrangement links TRBV9 to TRBJ2-4; maybe TRBD1 (6 bases). V dropped 8 bases and J dropped 4 bases, with 16 bases sitting between them. The CDR3 has 14 amino acids. CDR1 is SGDLS, CDR2 YYNGEE, per germline. As DNA, the CDR3 is TGTGCCAGTTCTCTAACAGGGACAAAAAACATTCAGTACTTC. The encoded protein is CASSLTGTKNIQYF.

The V gene is TRBV12-3 or TRBV12-4, the J gene TRBJ1-1, with TRBD1 as a possible D gene (5 bases). V lost 7 bases, J lost 11 bases, and 14 bases lay in between. This CDR3 has 11 residues. CDR3 protein: CASTRGVVAFF. CDR3 coding DNA: TGTGCCAGCACCCGGGGGGTCGTGGCTTTCTTT.

The sample holds many counts of this clonotype. The rearrangement joins TRBV7-9 to TRBJ2-7; 9 nucleotides align to TRBD1. CDR3 length: 15 amino acids. V trimming: 4 bases; J trimming: 3 bases; junction bases outside the gene matches: 7. Germline V gene data show CDR1 as SEHNR and CDR2 as FQNEAQ (reference sequence). The CDR3 here is CASSSGTGKYYEQYF. DNA for the CDR3: TGTGCCAGCAGCTCCGGGACAGGGAAATACTACGAGCAGTACTTC.

This chain links TRBV9 with TRBJ2-2; 8 bases are a match to TRBD1. This CDR3 region has 17 residues. V was pared by 3 bases and J by 5 bases, with 12 bases of the junction left unmatched. Per the germline V gene, CDR1 is SGDLS and CDR2 is YYNGEE. CDR3 nucleotides: TGTGCCAGCAGCGAGACCCCAGGGGGCGCGATGACCGGGGAGCTGTTTTTT. Translation gives CASSETPGGAMTGELFF. Full variable domain (outside the CDR3, taken from reference TRBV9 and TRBJ2-2): DSGVTQTPKHLITATGQRVTLRCSPRSGDLSVYWYQQSLDQGLQFLIQYYNGEERAKGNILERFSAQQFPDLHSELNLSSLELGDSALYFCASSETPGGAMTGELFFGEGSRLTVL.

This clonotype was recorded a few times. CDR3 DNA sequence: TGTGCCAGCAGTCCCAACAGGGGCCCCCGGAGCTATGGCTACACCTTC. Protein: CASSPNRGPRSYGYTF. The chain joins TRBV11-2 to TRBJ1-2; 7 positions agree with TRBD1. Germline values: CDR1 SGHAT, CDR2 FQNNGV. The CDR3 consists of 16 residues. V lost 6 bases, J lost 4 bases, and 14 bases stayed unmatched.

This clonotype was detected a few times. The rearrangement joins TRBV12-3 or TRBV12-4 to TRBJ1-2, with no clear D. V was trimmed by 6 bases and J by 1 base, leaving 9 bases between them. The CDR3 extends over 13 amino acids. The CDR3 DNA is TGTGCCAGCAGCTCCAACCTTAACTATGGCTACACCTTC. Translated: CASSSNLNYGYTF.

This chain uses TRBV12-3 or TRBV12-4 with TRBJ2-5; tentatively, D is TRBD1 or TRBD2 (5 bases each). CDR3 length: 13 residues. Trimming left V 6 bases short and J 1 base short, with 9 bases between. The CDR3 spells CASRPGPQETQYF. The CDR3 bases are TGTGCCAGCAGGCCGGGACCCCAAGAGACCCAGTACTTC.

This chain links TRBV13 with TRBJ1-5; D possibly corresponds to TRBD1 (6 bases). Germline V CDR1 and CDR2: PRHDT, FYEKMQ (reference sequence). Trimming removed 2 bases from V and 2 bases from J, with 7 bases in between. The length of the CDR3 is 14 residues. The CDR3 loop reads CASSLWGRNQPQHF. The CDR3 DNA sequence: TGTGCCAGCAGCTTATGGGGGCGCAATCAGCCCCAGCATTTT.

This clonotype was seen only once. This rearrangement joins TRBV6-1 to TRBJ2-5; the match to TRBD1 covers 7 bases. With V trimmed by 7 bases and J by 3 bases, 8 bases remained unmatched. Germline V gene data show CDR1 as MNHNS and CDR2 as SASEGT. The CDR3 has 14 residues. CDR3 residues: CASKLGTEKETQYF. The CDR3, as DNA: TGTGCCAGCAAACTCGGGACAGAAAAAGAGACCCAGTACTTC.

This clonotype showed up many times. This chain links TRBV7-2 with TRBJ1-4; no clear D. The germline V gene encodes CDR1 SGHTA and CDR2 FQGNSA. V was trimmed by 1 base and J by 0 bases, leaving 9 bases between them. CDR3 length equals 16 residues. The CDR3 is CASSLGSPSTNEKLFF. CDR3 in DNA: TGTGCCAGCAGCTTAGGCTCACCCTCAACTAATGAAAAACTGTTTTTT. The whole variable domain, remainder taken from reference TRBV7-2 and TRBJ1-4, is GAGVSQSPSNKVTEKGKDVELRCDPISGHTALYWYRQSLGQGLEFLIYFQGNSAPDKSGLPSDRFSAERTGGSVSTLTIQRTQQEDSAVYLCASSLGSPSTNEKLFFGSGTQLSVL.

The chain carries TRBV3-1 and TRBJ1-5, with D possibly matching TRBD1 (6 bases). Trimming removed 0 bases at V and 11 bases at J, with 11 bases between. The CDR3 spans 13 residues. Per germline, CDR1 LGHDT and CDR2 YNNKEL (reference sequence). The DNA for the CDR3 is TGTGCCAGCAGCCAAGATCTGACAGGAACCCAGCATTTT. Translation gives CASSQDLTGTQHF.

V usage is TRBV9 and J usage is TRBJ2-5, with 10 bases lining up with TRBD2. Germline assignment: CDR1 SGDLS and CDR2 YYNGEE. The CDR3 spans 16 residues. Trimming removed 0 bases from V and 4 bases from J; junction bases left unmatched: 6. DNA for the CDR3: TGTGCCAGCAGCGTAGGAAGCGGGAGGGCCACAGAGACCCAGTACTTC. Encoded protein: CASSVGSGRATETQYF.

Only one count was recorded for this clonotype. The rearrangement links TRBV7-3 to TRBJ1-5; D is perhaps TRBD1 (5 bases). V lost 1 base and J 4 bases, leaving 8 bases between the germline ends. CDR1 is SGHTA, CDR2 FQGTGA, per germline. The CDR3 loop spans 14 amino acids. CDR3 DNA: TGTGCCAGCAGCTTAAGACGGGGGAATCAGCCCCAGCATTTT. Protein: CASSLRRGNQPQHF. The variable domain in full, with the rest retrieved from reference TRBV7-3 and TRBJ1-5, is GAGVSQTPSNKVTEKGKYVELRCDPISGHTALYWYRQSLGQGPEFLIYFQGTGAADDSGLPNDRFFAVRPEGSVSTLKIQRTERGDSAVYLCASSLRRGNQPQHFGDGTRLSIL.

V and J are TRBV16 and TRBJ1-5; no clear D. Germline CDR1 is KGHSY and CDR2 is FQNENV. Trimming stripped 2 bases from V and 4 bases from J, with 12 bases between. The CDR3 has 15 amino acids. CDR3 sequence: CASSQSGVSNQPQHF. The DNA for the CDR3 is TGTGCCAGCAGCCAAAGCGGGGTGAGTAATCAGCCCCAGCATTTT.

This clonotype has a handful of counts. J is TRBJ1-2 and V is TRBV29-1, with 7 bases lining up with TRBD1. With V trimmed by 3 bases and J by 0 bases, 4 bases remained unmatched. Germline CDR1 reads SQVTM; CDR2 reads ANQGSEA. This CDR3 is 14 amino acids long. The CDR3 DNA follows: TGCAGCGTTGAGAAGGGGGCTACTAACTATGGCTACACCTTC. Translation gives CSVEKGATNYGYTF. Supplemented by reference TRBV29-1 and TRBJ1-2, the full variable domain reads SAVISQKPSRDICQRGTSLTIQCQVDSQVTMMFWYRQQPGQSLTLIATANQGSEATYESGFVIDKFPISRPNLTFSTLTVSNMSPEDSSIYLCSVEKGATNYGYTFGSGTRLTVV.

This clonotype came up a few times. This chain uses TRBV10-3 with TRBJ2-7; 7 bases align to TRBD2. Germline V gene data show CDR1 as ENHRY and CDR2 as SYGVKD. V shed 2 bases, J shed 7 bases, and the junction held 11 bases outside the gene matches. The CDR3 has 15 residues. The CDR3 DNA reads as TGTGCCATCAGTGAGGCTGGGCCTAGCGGAGGAGAGCAGTACTTC. Its protein is CAISEAGPSGGEQYF.

This clonotype showed up just a few times. J is TRBJ2-1 and V is TRBV11-2; the match to TRBD2 covers 7 bases. The CDR3 runs to 18 residues. Germline-derived CDR1 and CDR2 are SGHAT and FQNNGV. V lost 2 bases to trimming and J lost 3 bases; unmatched junction nucleotides: 13. The CDR3 nucleotides read TGTGCCAGCAGCTTAAAGTCTTCGTCTAGCGGTAACTACAATGAGCAGTTCTTC. It translates to CASSLKSSSSGNYNEQFF.

This clonotype was seen repeatedly, ten times or more. J is TRBJ1-6 and V is TRBV9; D possibly corresponds to TRBD1 (6 bases). Trimming left V 3 bases short and J 8 bases short, with 12 bases between. Per germline, CDR1 SGDLS and CDR2 YYNGEE. This CDR3 contains 14 residues. Here the CDR3 reads CASSGGPTYSPLHF. The CDR3 nucleotides read TGTGCCAGCAGCGGGGGGCCCACCTATTCACCCCTCCACTTT.

This chain links TRBV2 with TRBJ2-1, with 9 bases matching TRBD1. Trimming cost V 6 bases and J 7 bases; bases outside gene matches: 7. CDR1 and CDR2 from the germline V gene are SNHLY and FYNNEI. CDR3 length: 14 residues. The CDR3 protein is CASRPDRGVNEQFF. The CDR3 DNA is TGTGCCAGCAGACCGGACAGGGGAGTTAATGAGCAGTTCTTC.

For the CDR3, the DNA is TGTGCCAGCAGCCAAATGACTAGCGGATTTTACAATGAGCAGTTCTTC. Amino acid sequence: CASSQMTSGFYNEQFF. The V call is TRBV7-2, the J call TRBJ2-1; 9 bases align to TRBD2. Germline CDR1 and CDR2: SGHTA and FQGNSA. V gave up 5 bases and J gave up 4 bases; unmatched junction bases: 9. CDR3 size: 16 residues.

A few counts support this clonotype. This chain connects TRBV5-1 to TRBJ2-3; 10 positions agree with TRBD2. Germline loops: CDR1 SGHRS, CDR2 YFSETQ. Unmatched junction bases numbered 4, after V lost 5 bases and J lost 4 bases. CDR3 length: 14 residues. As DNA, the CDR3 is TGCGCCAGCAGTTTCGGGACTAGCGCAGATACGCAGTATTTT. Amino acid sequence: CASSFGTSADTQYF.

This clonotype was observed many times. The J gene is TRBJ2-5, the V gene TRBV5-1; 9 nucleotides match TRBD1. J lost 5 bases, V lost 5 bases, and 7 bases had no gene match. The germline V gene has CDR1 SGHRS and CDR2 YFSETQ. The CDR3 loop spans 14 amino acids. The CDR3 DNA is TGCGCCAGCAGTCCTACAGGGGGCCGGGAGACCCAGTACTTC. It specifies CASSPTGGRETQYF.